The sample holds a few counts of the clone carrying this TCR beta chain. Its antigen is not known. Germline V gives CDR1 ENHRY, CDR2 SYGVKD. The CDR3 sequence is 14 residues long. The V gene end was trimmed by 8 bases and the J gene end by 2 bases; junction bases not matched to a gene: 4. This specimen comes from a study of T-cell memory formation after mild COVID-19. Study-wide findings and caveats: Contracting clones from day 15 to 85 showed balanced CD4/CD8; later expanders favored CD4+. Mainly CM and EM harbored the contracting CD4+ clones; mainly EMRA harbored the CD8+ ones. A subset of responding clones appeared in pre-infection memory, suggesting cross-reactive memory joined.

Each CDR3 protein is one row after TCRdb ran MiXCR on the 5' RACE reads. The profile shows about 210,000 distinct CDR3 sequences, roughly 10% of them singletons. The genes are TRBV10-3 and TRBJ2-2; 8 bases match TRBD1. Source material: PBMCs or a T cell subset sorted from them (not recorded which). The origin of this receptor is a man aged 18 to 30 who had mild COVID-19 (a few samples of this study predate the infection). Cell type and time point are not known. The CDR3, as DNA: TGTGCCATCGAGGGACAGGTTAACACCGGGGAGCTGTTTTTT. Its translation: CAIEGQVNTGELFF.